This T cell receptor beta chain was captured in a study of T cell responses to AZD1222 COVID-19 vaccine. The assay was immunoSEQ multiplex PCR, and TCRdb's table has in-frame clones only and misses some. The table shows 100,000 or so clones, with about 89% occurring only once. General study results and limits: Seropositive status at baseline applied to only 6 or 7 AZD1222 recipients.

V was pared by 5 bases and J by 10 bases, with 9 bases between. This CDR3 region has 11 residues. Germline V gives CDR1 KGHSH, CDR2 LQKENI. Comment on this clone: Its antigen is unidentified.

This receptor was taken from an adult who received the AZD1222 COVID-19 vaccine. The rearrangement uses TRBV18 and TRBJ2-1, with D uncertain. The input for sequencing was peripheral blood, taken 28 days after the second AZD1222 dose. The CDR3 DNA reads TGTGCCAGCTCAATAATCGAAGAGCAGTTCTTC. Encoded protein: CASSIIEEQFF.